The rows below give T cell receptor beta chains drawn from one sample of a study of blood T cell repertoires in COVID-19. Measured with immunoSEQ multiplex PCR; TCRdb has only the in-frame clones, and not every one. The sample shows 200,000 to 250,000 clones, around 82% of them seen only once. The sequencing input was peripheral blood. The receptors originated from a woman aged 55-69 years with acute or convalescent COVID-19. The CDR3 runs from the conserved cysteine through the conserved F or W. The order of the fields is CDR3 DNA, CDR3 protein, clone size, D gene, V gene, J gene. A D gene is named only where the DNA matches it firmly. Clone size is not always given. Where it is, it says once, few, many or a class for expanded clones.

TGTGCCAGCAGTACGGATGACAGGACAAATTCACCCCTCCACTTT	CASSTDDRTNSPLHF	.	.	TRBV6-6	TRBJ1-6
TGTGCCAGCAGTCGACAGGGGGCGCAAGTAAATCGGGAGCTGTTTTTT	CASSRQGAQVNRELFF	.	TRBD1	TRBV6-6	TRBJ2-2
TGTGCCAGCAGCCAAGGGGACAGGGGGCGAACTAATGAAAAACTGTTTTTT	CASSQGDRGRTNEKLFF	.	TRBD1	TRBV4-2	TRBJ1-4
TGTGCCAGCAGCTTAAGGATACAAGCGGGGGCCTACACAGATACGCAGTATTTT	CASSLRIQAGAYTDTQYF	.	TRBD2	TRBV7-2	TRBJ2-3
TGTGCCAGCAGCCACTCGGGGGAGGGTTCACCCCTCCACTTT	CASSHSGEGSPLHF	.	.	TRBV3-1/TRBV3-2	TRBJ1-6
TGTGCCACCAGTGACCCCGGGGGGGAAGCTTTCTTT	CATSDPGGEAFF	.	.	TRBV24-1	TRBJ1-1
TGTGCCAGCAGTTTTGGCGGGAACACTGAAGCTTTCTTT	CASSFGGNTEAFF	.	.	TRBV12-3/TRBV12-4	TRBJ1-1
TGTGCCAGCAGCTTGGCCTGGAGCGAGGGCTACACCTTC	CASSLAWSEGYTF	.	.	TRBV5-4	TRBJ1-2
TGTGCCAGCAGGGAGGCTGGGCGGAATGAAAAACTGTTTTTT	CASREAGRNEKLFF	once	.	TRBV5-6	TRBJ1-4
TGTGCCAGCAGCGCTGTGGTGTTCCGGGGGAGGGCAGATACGCAGTATTTT	CASSAVVFRGRADTQYF	.	TRBD2	TRBV5-6	TRBJ2-3
TGTGCCAGCTCACCAGGGTTAGGTTTGGTTTCGGGGACTGAAGCTTTCTTT	CASSPGLGLVSGTEAFF	once	.	TRBV18	TRBJ1-1
TGTGCCAGCCGGGAGTACGCAGGACAAGGCACTGAAGCTTTCTTT	CASREYAGQGTEAFF	.	.	TRBV28	TRBJ1-1
TGTGCCAGCAGCTTTGGACAGTCGATAAACCGTTTCTCTGGAAACACCATATATTTT	CASSFGQSINRFSGNTIYF	.	.	TRBV7-8	TRBJ1-3
TGTGCCTGGAGTGTGAAAAGCGGGGGTGTAGATACGCAGTATTTT	CAWSVKSGGVDTQYF	once	TRBD2	TRBV30	TRBJ2-3
TGTGCCAGCAGCCAGGGGACAGGCGGCTACGAGCAGTACTTC	CASSQGTGGYEQYF	.	TRBD1	TRBV11-2	TRBJ2-7
TGTGCCAGTAGTATAGGGACAGGGACCTACGAGCAGTACTTC	CASSIGTGTYEQYF	.	TRBD1	TRBV19	TRBJ2-7
TGTGCCTGGAGCGTCGCCGGGACAGGGGGCGAGCAGTACTTC	CAWSVAGTGGEQYF	.	TRBD1	TRBV30	TRBJ2-7
TGTGCCAGTACGAACAGGGGCCCCTACAATGAGCAGTTCTTC	CASTNRGPYNEQFF	.	TRBD1	TRBV19	TRBJ2-1
TGTGCCAGCAGCCAAGATATACAGTCCGAAGAGACCCAGTACTTC	CASSQDIQSEETQYF	.	.	TRBV3-1/TRBV3-2	TRBJ2-5
TGTGCCAGCAGCGACGGGACAGCTAATGAAAAACTGTTTTTT	CASSDGTANEKLFF	.	TRBD1	TRBV9	TRBJ1-4
TGTGCCAGCAGCTTATGGTGGCTAGCGGGGGGGGAAGAGACCCAGTACTTC	CASSLWWLAGGEETQYF	.	TRBD2	TRBV7-6	TRBJ2-5
TGTGCCAGTTGCCGCGGGGGAGGAAACACCATATATTTT	CASCRGGGNTIYF	.	.	TRBV19	TRBJ1-3
TGCGCCAGCAGCTTACGGGAAGGGGGTTATACTAACTACGGCTACACCTTC	CASSLREGGYTNYGYTF	.	.	TRBV4-1	TRBJ1-2
TGTGCCAGCAGCCAAGGGAGGACAGCCTACGAGCAGTACTTC	CASSQGRTAYEQYF	.	.	TRBV4-2	TRBJ2-7
TGTGCCAGCAGCCCCTCGCGGGGGGAGGGGGAGACCCAGTACTTC	CASSPSRGEGETQYF	.	TRBD2	TRBV6-5	TRBJ2-5
TGTGCCAGCAGACTAGCGGGGGGGACCGGGGAGCTGTTTTTT	CASRLAGGTGELFF	.	TRBD2	TRBV11-2	TRBJ2-2
TGTGCCAGCTCACCCAACTCTGGAAACACCATATATTTT	CASSPNSGNTIYF	once	.	TRBV18	TRBJ1-3
TGTGCCAGCAGCCCGGGGGTGAATGGGAAGCAGTACTTC	CASSPGVNGKQYF	few	.	TRBV7-2	TRBJ2-7
TGTGCCAGCTCACTTACGAAGGGGACAACTAATGAAAAACTGTTTTTT	CASSLTKGTTNEKLFF	.	.	TRBV18	TRBJ1-4
TGCGCCAGCAGCCCGGGACTAGCGGGGGCGACCCAGTACTTC	CASSPGLAGATQYF	.	TRBD2	TRBV5-1	TRBJ2-5
TGTGCCAGCAGTATGAGACGGTTGGCGGGCCAAGAGACCCAGTACTTC	CASSMRRLAGQETQYF	.	.	TRBV7-2	TRBJ2-5
TGTGCCAGCAGCCCAAGCGTCAGCTATGGCTACACCTTC	CASSPSVSYGYTF	.	.	TRBV7-2	TRBJ1-2
TGTGCCAGCAGCTCCAACAGGGGAGTAGATGGCTACACCTTC	CASSSNRGVDGYTF	.	TRBD1	TRBV11-2	TRBJ1-2
TGTGCCAGCAGTACCGGGACTTATAATTCACCCCTCCACTTT	CASSTGTYNSPLHF	.	.	TRBV27	TRBJ1-6
TGTGCCAGCAGCTTAGGAGACAGGTACCAATATGGCTACACCTTC	CASSLGDRYQYGYTF	.	.	TRBV7-9	TRBJ1-2
TGTGCCAGCAGCCGCGCTAGCGGGGGGGCCTCAAATGAGCAGTTCTTC	CASSRASGGASNEQFF	.	TRBD2	TRBV5-4	TRBJ2-1
TGTGCCTGGACGCAGGAAGTAGTCTATGGCTACACCTTC	CAWTQEVVYGYTF	.	.	TRBV30	TRBJ1-2
TGTGCCAGCAGCCGAAGTAACAGGGGTTGGTCTGGAAACACCATATATTTT	CASSRSNRGWSGNTIYF	.	TRBD1	TRBV14	TRBJ1-3
TGTGCCAGCAGCTCAACGGGACTATGGCAAGAAGAGACCCAGTACTTC	CASSSTGLWQEETQYF	.	TRBD2	TRBV11-2	TRBJ2-5
TGTGCCAGCAGTCCCCGGACAAAAGGGGCTGGCTACACCTTC	CASSPRTKGAGYTF	.	.	TRBV6-5	TRBJ1-2
TGTGCCAGCGGATGGGGGCCCGGCACTGAAGCTTTCTTT	CASGWGPGTEAFF	.	.	TRBV7-3	TRBJ1-1
TGTGCCAGCAGCCAATGGACCGAGGGCAATGAGCAGTTCTTC	CASSQWTEGNEQFF	once	.	TRBV7-2	TRBJ2-1
TGTGCCAGCAGCTTTAGGACTACTCCCCTGGCAGATACGCAGTATTTT	CASSFRTTPLADTQYF	.	.	TRBV7-8	TRBJ2-3
TGTGCCACCGACTCAGGGAGGGCTAACAATGAGCAGTTCTTC	CATDSGRANNEQFF	.	TRBD2	TRBV6-5	TRBJ2-1
TGTGCCTGGAGTGTTTTAGGCTCCAGGGTAAGGTCCGACGAGCAGTACTTC	CAWSVLGSRVRSDEQYF	.	.	TRBV30	TRBJ2-7
TGTGCCAGCAGCCCACAGGTCTCTGGAAACACCATATATTTT	CASSPQVSGNTIYF	medium-sized	.	TRBV7-2	TRBJ1-3
TGTGCCATCAAGATTGACAGGGACACTGAAGCTTTCTTT	CAIKIDRDTEAFF	.	TRBD1	TRBV10-3	TRBJ1-1
TGCGCCAGCAGCTTGTATAGACAGAGAATTATGAACACTGAAGCTTTCTTT	CASSLYRQRIMNTEAFF	.	.	TRBV5-1	TRBJ1-1
TGTGCCTGGAGTGCAGGGGATAATCAGCCCCAGCATTTT	CAWSAGDNQPQHF	.	.	TRBV30	TRBJ1-5
TGTGCCAGCGTTAGGGGGAAGGGGATTGGTGGGGAGCTGTTTTTT	CASVRGKGIGGELFF	.	.	TRBV6-5	TRBJ2-2
TGCAGCGTTGCAGAGACATGGGGCTTTTTCACAACTAATGAAAAACTGTTTTTT	CSVAETWGFFTTNEKLFF	.	.	TRBV29-1	TRBJ1-4
TGCGCCAGCAGCTTGGTTGCAGGGTCCTACGAGCAGTACTTC	CASSLVAGSYEQYF	.	.	TRBV5-1	TRBJ2-7
TGTGCCAGCAGCCTAAACCTAGCGGGGGCTGGCAATGAGCAGTTCTTC	CASSLNLAGAGNEQFF	.	TRBD2	TRBV5-4	TRBJ2-1
TGTGCCAGCAGAGAGGGCAGTAATAATGAAAAACTGTTTTTT	CASREGSNNEKLFF	.	.	TRBV6-5	TRBJ1-4
TGTGCCAGCAGCTTACCACAGGGCACAGATACGCAGTATTTT	CASSLPQGTDTQYF	.	.	TRBV7-9	TRBJ2-3
TGTGCCAGCAGCACAGACAATGAGCAGTTCTTC	CASSTDNEQFF	.	.	TRBV2	TRBJ2-1
TGTGCCAGCAGTTCCCTCCTGGGGCAGGGGGTCGGCGAGCAGTACTTC	CASSSLLGQGVGEQYF	.	TRBD1	TRBV6-6	TRBJ2-7